This TCR beta chain originates from a study of blood T cell repertoires in COVID-19. Across the study: From T cells, B-cell-depleted T cells, or PBMCs came the material, which was cDNA or gDNA.

As handled by the study authors: Estimation of nucleated cell counts was performed using reference gene primer amplification. Assay used: immunoSEQ multiplex PCR; TCRdb lists only in-frame clones, some missing. That table gives V, J and clone size, and the DNA gave D and trimming. In the table there are some 100,000 clones, about 86% of which are singletons. V was pared by 4 bases and J by 2 bases, with 5 bases of the junction left unmatched. Germline assignment: CDR1 MDHEN and CDR2 SYDVKM. This CDR3 has 15 residues. The chain has TRBV28 and TRBJ2-7; 10 bases match TRBD2. This TCR came from a woman in her 70s with acute or convalescent COVID-19. Input material: peripheral blood. CDR3: CASSSSLAGAYEQYF. For the CDR3, the DNA is TGTGCCAGCAGTTCCAGTCTAGCGGGGGCCTACGAGCAGTACTTC.